This entry features one TCR beta chain sequence. This record comes from a study of T cells in Graves' hyperthyroidism and ophthalmopathy. Fresh peripheral blood, more than 9 ml, yielded the PBMCs. The germline gives CDR1 SGDLS, CDR2 YYNGEE. V lost 4 bases, J lost 9 bases, and 13 bases lay in between. The CDR3 is made up of 12 amino acids. The source material, RNA transcripts, was used to amplify TCR beta CDR3 regions. A first-round RT-PCR of the TCR CDR3 used the HTBI primer set. TCRdb re-derived calls from the multiplex PCR reads in MiXCR, one entry per CDR3 protein. The profile shows about 590,000 distinct CDR3 sequences, more than 15% of them singletons.

The clonotype comes from a woman between 25 and 40 years old with Graves' hyperthyroidism. Sequencing used blood. The chain has TRBV9 and TRBJ1-2; D remains unclear. The CDR3 protein is CASSPFVSSYTF. The CDR3, as DNA: TGTGCCAGCAGCCCCTTCGTTTCTAGCTACACCTTC.